This T cell receptor (beta chain) was captured by sequencing in a study of PD-1 blockade in classical Hodgkin lymphoma. Overall study context: Patients were infused with nivolumab 3 mg/kg every 2 weeks.

All the patients suffered relapse after autologous stem cell transplantation, and brentuximab vedotin exposure differed. Patients' outcomes at their best amounted to complete response, partial response or progressive disease. Using immunoSEQ multiplex PCR, the repertoire was profiled, and TCRdb retains in-frame clones only, with some absent. The table has roughly 50,000 clones, around 81% seen once. The CDR3 length is 18 residues. V shed 0 bases and J 3 bases; nucleotides not matched to a gene: 10. Germline loops: CDR1 SGHTS, CDR2 YDEGEE. Overall study findings and caveats: Why the repertoires differ is still unclear, perhaps disease activity or prior therapy. Any patient who commenced nivolumab under 1 year after ASCT was excluded.

As concerns this clone: Its antigen remains unidentified.

The V call is TRBV5-8, the J call TRBJ1-5; TRBD1 agrees at 9 bases. Specimen: peripheral blood mononuclear cells (PBMCs), collected before the second cycle of nivolumab. The sequence was collected from a human donor with classical Hodgkin lymphoma. In DNA form, the CDR3 reads TGTGCCAGCAGCTTGGAGCCGGGGGGACAGGGAAACAATCAGCCCCAGCATTTT. Translating it yields CASSLEPGGQGNNQPQHF.